These 27 T cell receptor beta chains were sequenced from one sample in a study of identical twins. Each CDR3 protein gets one entry after TCRdb re-called the 5' RACE reads with MiXCR. The sample records 450,000 to 650,000 distinct CDR3 sequences, roughly 9.5% being singletons. These data were also reused for a study on yellow fever vaccine responses in identical twins.

The sample taken for sequencing was PBMCs. Receptors originate from a woman younger than 35 in good health.

This clonotype has just a few counts. V gene TRBV4-1 combines with J gene TRBJ2-1; 7 nucleotides agree with TRBD1. This CDR3 comprises 15 residues. V lost 6 bases, J lost 9 bases, and 14 bases stayed unmatched. Germline values: CDR1 MGHRA, CDR2 YSYEKL. In DNA form, the CDR3 reads TGCGCCAGCAGTCCAGACAGGGTGTGGTCCGCTGAGCAGTTCTTC. This gives the protein CASSPDRVWSAEQFF.

This clonotype occurred many times. This chain links TRBV24-1 with TRBJ2-1; D not certain. The CDR3 spans 12 residues. Trimming pared 4 bases from V and 7 bases from J, leaving 7 bases between. Germline V gene lookup returns CDR1 KGHDR and CDR2 SFDVKD. The CDR3 sequence: CATSDGWNEQFF. DNA of the CDR3: TGTGCCACCAGTGACGGGTGGAATGAGCAGTTCTTC.

This clonotype was seen a few times. CDR3 DNA sequence: TGTGCCAGCAGCTTACTCCCGGGTTCGTACTATGGCTACACCTTC. Translation gives CASSLLPGSYYGYTF. This chain joins TRBV7-2 and TRBJ1-2, with D uncertain. Germline values: CDR1 SGHTA, CDR2 FQGNSA. Deletions cut 2 bases from V and 3 bases from J, with 13 bases between. The length of the CDR3 is 15 residues. Looking up the rest from reference TRBV7-2 and TRBJ1-2 gives the full variable domain: GAGVSQSPSNKVTEKGKDVELRCDPISGHTALYWYRQSLGQGLEFLIYFQGNSAPDKSGLPSDRFSAERTGGSVSTLTIQRTQQEDSAVYLCASSLLPGSYYGYTFGSGTRLTVV.

This clonotype was recorded a few times. V is TRBV7-2 and J is TRBJ2-3, with D perhaps assigned TRBD1 or TRBD2 (6 bases each). V was shortened by 3 bases and J by 4 bases, with 11 bases between the two germline ends. Germline lookup yields CDR1 SGHTA and CDR2 FQGNSA. This CDR3 is built from 14 residues. The CDR3 region has the DNA TGTGCCAGCAGCTTGTCGGGGGCGGCAGATACGCAGTATTTT. It specifies CASSLSGAADTQYF.

This clonotype was observed at least ten times. The CDR3 loop reads CAWSIGLAQKEQYF. CDR3 sequence (DNA): TGTGCCTGGAGTATTGGACTAGCCCAAAAGGAGCAGTACTTC. The rearrangement joins TRBV30 to TRBJ2-7, with 8 positions matching TRBD2. The germline CDR1 and CDR2 sequences are GTSNPN and SVGIG (reference sequence). The V gene end was trimmed by 2 bases and the J gene end by 7 bases; junction bases not matched to a gene: 10. CDR3 length: 14 amino acids.

There are many counts of this clonotype. This chain links TRBV12-3 or TRBV12-4 with TRBJ1-2; D unclear. V dropped 5 bases and J dropped 4 bases, with 11 bases sitting between them. This CDR3 has 13 residues. In nucleotides, the CDR3 is TGTGCCAGCAGTCCCCGGCCGTTCTATGGCTACACCTTC. Its protein is CASSPRPFYGYTF.

This clonotype appeared many times. The V gene is TRBV6-6, the J gene TRBJ2-7, with TRBD1 identical over 7 bases. The CDR3 runs 13 residues. V lost 7 bases and J lost 2; bases outside the gene matches: 5. Per the germline V gene, CDR1 is MNHNY and CDR2 is SVGAGI (reference sequence). In DNA, the CDR3 is TGTGCCAGCACCGGACAGGTAACCTACGAGCAGTACTTC. Amino acid sequence: CASTGQVTYEQYF.

The J gene is TRBJ2-5, the V gene TRBV28; the match to TRBD1 covers 10 bases. CDR1 is MDHEN, CDR2 SYDVKM, per germline. Losses at the gene ends were 3 bases for V and 1 base for J; bases not matched to a gene: 5. The CDR3 is made up of 16 amino acids. The CDR3 nucleotides are TGTGCCAGCAGTTTGCCGGGACAGGGGTTCCAAGAGACCCAGTACTTC. Translating it yields CASSLPGQGFQETQYF.

This clonotype was observed a few times. The genes are TRBV9 and TRBJ2-2; 7 nucleotides match TRBD2. The length of the CDR3 is 14 residues. The V and J ends lost 0 bases and 6 bases, in that order; junction bases with no gene match: 2. CDR1 and CDR2 (germline): SGDLS, YYNGEE. The CDR3 sequence is CASSVGLAAGELFF. In nucleotides, the CDR3 is TGTGCCAGCAGCGTAGGTCTAGCGGCCGGGGAGCTGTTTTTT. Combining the CDR3 with reference TRBV9 and TRBJ2-2 gives the whole variable domain DSGVTQTPKHLITATGQRVTLRCSPRSGDLSVYWYQQSLDQGLQFLIQYYNGEERAKGNILERFSAQQFPDLHSELNLSSLELGDSALYFCASSVGLAAGELFFGEGSRLTVL.

The sample holds many counts of this clonotype. The chain recombines TRBV30 with TRBJ2-5; tentative D call: TRBD2 (5 bases). V was pared by 1 base and J by 2 bases, with 11 bases between. Looked up from germline, CDR1 is GTSNPN and CDR2 is SVGIG (reference sequence). The length of the CDR3 is 14 residues. The CDR3 nucleotides are TGTGCCTGGAGTGAGGGAGCGGAACAAGAGACCCAGTACTTC. Residues: CAWSEGAEQETQYF. The full variable domain, rest sourced from reference TRBV30 and TRBJ2-5, is SQTIHQWPATLVQPVGSPLSLECTVEGTSNPNLYWYRQAAGRGLQLLFYSVGIGQISSEVPQNLSASRPQDRQFILSSKKLLLSDSGFYLCAWSEGAEQETQYFGPGTRLLVL.

The J gene is TRBJ2-3, the V gene TRBV4-2; TRBD1 agrees at 9 bases. The CDR3 is 17 residues long. V shed 4 bases, J shed 3 bases, and the junction held 11 bases outside the gene matches. Germline CDR1 and CDR2: LGHNA and YNFKEQ. The CDR3 coding sequence is TGTGCCAGCAGCCTTCAGTTGGGGACAGGGAAAACAGATACGCAGTATTTT. It is translated as CASSLQLGTGKTDTQYF.

This clonotype was counted many times. The chain joins TRBV27 to TRBJ2-7; D is unresolved. This CDR3 spans 12 amino acids. Germline CDR1 reads MNHEY; CDR2 reads SMNVEV (reference sequence). The V end lost 2 bases, the J end lost 7 bases, and 9 bases lay between the germline ends. The CDR3 region is CASSLRVGEQYF. The CDR3 bases are TGTGCCAGCAGTTTAAGGGTTGGGGAGCAGTACTTC.

This clonotype showed up many times. V is TRBV5-1 and J is TRBJ2-3, with a weak D call TRBD2 (6 bases). Trimming took off 3 bases at V and 6 bases at J, with 17 bases between the two ends. The length of the CDR3 is 15 residues. Per the germline V gene, CDR1 is SGHRS and CDR2 is YFSETQ. CDR3 DNA: TGCGCCAGCAGCTCCGGGACTTGGGGTGGGGATACGCAGTATTTT. As protein: CASSSGTWGGDTQYF.

This clonotype was seen a few times. The V call is TRBV5-1, the J call TRBJ2-7, with D tentatively TRBD1 (5 bases). The CDR3 sequence is 16 residues long. Trimming took 0 bases from V and 7 from J, leaving 20 bases between them. Germline loops: CDR1 SGHRS, CDR2 YFSETQ. CDR3 nucleotides: TGCGCCAGCAGCTTGGAAGGAACAGGCCCTCTCGGTGAGCAGTACTTC. Translating gives CASSLEGTGPLGEQYF.

This clonotype showed up just a few times. The genes are TRBV10-3 and TRBJ2-7; D possibly uses TRBD1 or TRBD2 (5 bases each). Per the germline V gene, CDR1 is ENHRY and CDR2 is SYGVKD. V was cut by 8 bases and J by 1 base, with 12 bases left in between. The CDR3 is 13 residues long. CDR3 coding DNA: TGTGCCATCGGCGTGGGGGAGTCCTACGAGCAGTACTTC. It encodes CAIGVGESYEQYF.

The rearrangement joins TRBV10-3 to TRBJ2-7, with a tentative D call TRBD2 (5 bases). Germline loops: CDR1 ENHRY, CDR2 SYGVKD. Trimming pared 2 bases from V and 7 bases from J, leaving 12 bases between. This CDR3 is 13 amino acids long. CDR3 sequence reads: CAISERETEEQYF. The CDR3 nucleotides read TGTGCCATCAGTGAGAGGGAGACTGAGGAGCAGTACTTC.

This clonotype was counted between two and nine times. The chain combines TRBV10-3 with TRBJ2-1; no firm D call. Germline V gene sequence: CDR1 ENHRY, CDR2 SYGVKD. Trimming stripped 7 bases from V and 6 bases from J, with 10 bases between. CDR3 length: 12 residues. The CDR3 loop reads CAIKTYSNEQFF. Here the CDR3 DNA reads TGTGCCATCAAGACGTATAGCAATGAGCAGTTCTTC.

The V gene is TRBV5-6, the J gene TRBJ2-5, with 16 bases lining up with TRBD2. The trim removed 0 bases at V and 3 bases at J, leaving 5 bases unmatched. The germline V gene encodes CDR1 SGHDT and CDR2 YYEEEE. CDR3 length: 18 residues. The CDR3 DNA reads as TGTGCCAGCAGCTTGGAAGGGACTAGCGGGGGGGCAGAAGAGACCCAGTACTTC. It codes for CASSLEGTSGGAEETQYF.

This clonotype was picked up many times. V is TRBV7-2 and J is TRBJ2-5; D not resolved. The V and J ends lost 2 bases and 3 bases respectively, with 7 bases between them. Germline V gives CDR1 SGHTA, CDR2 FQGNSA. The CDR3 is 13 amino acids. The CDR3 spells CASSLSIEETQYF. The CDR3 DNA is TGTGCCAGCAGCTTATCAATTGAAGAGACCCAGTACTTC.

This clonotype has more than one count but fewer than ten. This sequence joins TRBV12-3 or TRBV12-4 and TRBJ1-1, with 9 bases aligning to TRBD1. V lost 6 bases to trimming and J lost 9 bases; unmatched junction nucleotides: 11. This CDR3 is built from 14 residues. CDR3 DNA: TGTGCCAGCAGACCCACCACAGGGGGCTTAAAAGCTTTCTTT. It yields the protein CASRPTTGGLKAFF.

V gene TRBV20-1 combines with J gene TRBJ2-2, with 7 bases fitting TRBD1. The J segment lost 4 bases and the V segment lost 6 bases, leaving 14 bases of the junction unmatched. Per germline, CDR1 DFQATT and CDR2 SNEGSKA (reference sequence). The CDR3 consists of 16 residues. DNA for the CDR3: TGCAGTGCCAGACCTACAGGGGAAAGGTTCACCGGGGAGCTGTTTTTT. It encodes CSARPTGERFTGELFF.

The chain joins TRBV12-3 or TRBV12-4 to TRBJ2-2, with TRBD1 matching over 9 bases. The CDR3 loop spans 15 amino acids. The V gene end was trimmed by 5 bases and the J gene end by 4 bases; junction bases not matched to a gene: 5. CDR3 sequence: CASSRQGGVTGELFF. The CDR3 bases are TGTGCCAGCAGTCGACAGGGGGGAGTCACCGGGGAGCTGTTTTTT.

This clonotype was found many times. V is TRBV29-1 and J is TRBJ2-1; TRBD2 matches at 8 bases. Germline V gene data show CDR1 as SQVTM and CDR2 as ANQGSEA. Trimming removed 4 bases from V and 7 bases from J; junction bases left unmatched: 18. The CDR3 consists of 17 residues. The CDR3 is CSVVRRGAAGVGNEQFF. The CDR3 DNA sequence: TGCAGCGTTGTCCGCCGAGGGGCAGCGGGAGTAGGAAATGAGCAGTTCTTC.

This clonotype has a handful of counts. V gene TRBV6-1 combines with J gene TRBJ2-7; D is undetermined. CDR1 and CDR2 (germline): MNHNS, SASEGT. The V gene lost 3 bases and the J gene lost 3 bases, with 9 bases spanning the gap. The CDR3 is 13 residues long. CDR3: CASSEAFNYEQYF. CDR3 coding DNA: TGTGCCAGCAGTGAGGCCTTTAACTACGAGCAGTACTTC.

This clonotype was found many times. One end of the junction varies from germline; a read error may be responsible. The gene calls are TRBV24-1 and TRBJ2-1; TRBD1 agrees at 8 bases. The length of the CDR3 is 12 residues. Germline values: CDR1 KGHDR, CDR2 SFDVKD. CDR3 DNA: TGTGCCACCAGTGGGATTGGGGACAGGTCGATCTTC. Translating gives CATSGIGDRSIF.

V usage is TRBV11-2 and J usage is TRBJ2-3, with 7 bases matching TRBD2. The junction had 8 bases not matched to a gene; V was cut back by 3 bases and J by 2 bases. Germline lookup yields CDR1 SGHAT and CDR2 FQNNGV. The CDR3 sequence is 16 residues long. As DNA, the CDR3 is TGTGCCAGCAGCTTGGGGGGGACCCTCTTCACAGATACGCAGTATTTT. As protein: CASSLGGTLFTDTQYF.

The chain uses TRBV21-1 and TRBJ2-5; TRBD2 reflects the table's D call only, with no check against the DNA. TRBV21-1 represents a pseudogene. This CDR3 has 19 amino acids. This CDR3 is CASSKALFVARENQETQYF. CDR3 DNA sequence: TGTGCCAGCAGCAAAGCGCTTTTTGTGGCGAGGGAGAACCAAGAGACCCAGTACTTC.